A selection of T cell receptor beta chains follows, all from one sample in a study of T cell repertoires in aging, cancer and after chemotherapy. TCRdb re-called the multiplex PCR reads through MiXCR, storing one row per CDR3 protein. The table has fewer than 15,000 distinct CDR3 sequences, approximately 40% seen once. The sequenced sample consisted of blood. All receptors derive from a human donor in good health. The donor label of this sample is uncertain. Each CDR3 is given with its conserved first and last residue. D genes are given only for firm matches. For some rows the clone size is stated as once, few or many, or as a class when expanded; others skip it.

d_call	j_call	clone_size	v_call	cdr3_aa	cdr3_nt
TRBD2	TRBJ2-1	.	TRBV5-1	CASRSAGEPEQFF	TGCGCCAGCAGGTCGGCGGGAGAACCTGAGCAGTTCTTC
TRBD2	TRBJ2-5	medium-sized	TRBV29-1	CSVVDSGGPQETQYF	TGCAGCGTTGTAGATAGCGGGGGGCCCCAAGAGACCCAGTACTTC
.	TRBJ1-1	.	TRBV15	CATSRGGETEAFF	TGTGCCACCAGTCGAGGGGGAGAGACTGAAGCTTTCTTT
.	TRBJ2-3	.	TRBV27	CASSLLFGGVDTQYF	TGTGCCAGCAGTTTATTGTTCGGTGGAGTAGATACGCAGTATTTT
.	TRBJ1-1	.	TRBV19	CASRDLRVGNTEAFF	TGTGCCAGTAGGGACCTCCGGGTGGGGAACACTGAAGCTTTCTTT
.	TRBJ1-4	.	TRBV10-3	CAISEGGTSTNEKLFF	TGTGCCATCAGTGAAGGAGGGACCTCAACTAATGAAAAACTGTTTTTT
TRBD2	TRBJ2-7	medium-sized	TRBV19	CASSMASGISYEQYF	TGTGCCAGTAGTATGGCTAGCGGTATCTCCTACGAGCAGTACTTC
TRBD1	TRBJ2-7	few	TRBV12-3/TRBV12-4	CASASRQGSAYEQYF	TGTGCCAGCGCAAGCCGACAGGGGTCGGCCTACGAGCAGTACTTC
TRBD2	TRBJ2-5	.	TRBV6-1	CASSGTGLAGETQYF	TGTGCCAGCAGTGGTACGGGGCTAGCGGGAGAGACCCAGTACTTC
TRBD1	TRBJ1-4	few	TRBV19	CASRPGQASNEKLFF	TGTGCCAGTAGACCAGGACAGGCTTCTAATGAAAAACTGTTTTTT
.	TRBJ1-2	.	TRBV6-5	CASSYSTYGYTF	TGTGCCAGCAGTTATTCGACTTATGGCTACACCTTC
TRBD2	TRBJ2-7	.	TRBV5-6	CASSILAGEQYF	TGTGCCAGCAGCATACTAGCGGGGGAGCAGTACTTC
.	TRBJ1-4	few	TRBV11-3	CASSPDSRFAANEKLFF	TGTGCCAGCAGCCCGGACTCGAGATTTGCAGCTAATGAAAAACTGTTTTTT
.	TRBJ2-5	few	TRBV5-6	CASSLERDPTQYF	TGTGCCAGCAGCTTGGAACGGGACCCGACCCAGTACTTC
TRBD2	TRBJ2-3	.	TRBV12-3/TRBV12-4	CASSLGGGGTDTQYF	TGTGCCAGCAGTTTGGGGGGAGGGGGCACAGATACGCAGTATTTT
.	TRBJ2-3	medium-sized	TRBV6-5	CASSYSNLADTQYF	TGTGCCAGCAGTTACTCGAATTTAGCAGATACGCAGTATTTT
TRBD2	TRBJ2-1	.	TRBV5-4	CASRPTSGRDEQFF	TGTGCCAGCAGACCGACTAGCGGGAGAGATGAGCAGTTCTTC
.	TRBJ1-1	.	TRBV6-5	CATSGTLNTEAFF	TGTGCCACTTCGGGGACACTGAACACTGAAGCTTTCTTT
.	TRBJ2-7	.	TRBV12-5	CASGHDRIRQYF	TGTGCTAGTGGGCATGACAGGATCAGGCAGTACTTC
.	TRBJ2-7	few	TRBV18	CASSPTQLGGTYEQYF	TGTGCCAGCTCACCCACACAACTAGGCGGTACCTACGAGCAGTACTTC
.	TRBJ1-4	few	TRBV18	CASSPPDRLNEKLFF	TGTGCCAGCTCACCACCGGACAGACTTAATGAAAAACTGTTTTTT
.	TRBJ2-7	few	TRBV5-5	CASTILGVSYEQYF	TGTGCCAGCACTATCCTGGGGGTTTCCTACGAGCAGTACTTC
.	TRBJ2-5	.	TRBV18	CASSGWEETQYF	TGTGCCAGCTCCGGTTGGGAGGAGACCCAGTACTTC
TRBD2	TRBJ2-3	once	TRBV28	CASSPKLAGGGDTQYF	TGTGCCAGCAGTCCTAAGTTAGCGGGAGGAGGAGATACGCAGTATTTT
.	TRBJ2-5	few	TRBV6-2/TRBV6-3	CASSTNGETQYF	TGTGCCAGCAGCACGAACGGGGAGACCCAGTACTTC
.	TRBJ2-7	few	TRBV27	CASSFRAGQQIYEQYF	TGTGCCAGCAGTTTTAGGGCTGGACAGCAAATCTACGAGCAGTACTTC
.	TRBJ2-1	medium-sized	TRBV11-3	CASSTQGLNADEQFF	TGTGCCAGCAGCACGCAGGGCCTGAACGCAGATGAGCAGTTCTTC
.	TRBJ2-5	few	TRBV27	CASSYRVSETQYF	TGTGCCAGCAGTTACAGGGTCTCCGAGACCCAGTACTTC
.	TRBJ1-3	few	TRBV6-6	CASSSYGDPIDTIYF	TGTGCCAGCAGTTCCTATGGGGACCCGATTGACACCATATATTTT
.	TRBJ2-7	few	TRBV6-5	CASSPTGIGGYEQYF	TGTGCCAGCAGTCCCACAGGGATAGGAGGCTACGAGCAGTACTTC
TRBD1	TRBJ2-2	.	TRBV24-1	CATKGQGDTGELFF	TGTGCCACCAAGGGACAGGGGGACACCGGGGAGCTGTTTTTT
TRBD1	TRBJ2-5	few	TRBV6-5	CASSRDREETQYF	TGTGCCAGCAGCAGGGACAGGGAAGAGACCCAGTACTTC
.	TRBJ2-3	.	TRBV27	CASSPRLGASTDTQYF	TGTGCCAGCAGTCCCCGACTAGGTGCTAGCACAGATACGCAGTATTTT
.	TRBJ1-2	.	TRBV27	CASSLRGTYGYTF	TGTGCCAGCAGTTTAAGGGGGACCTATGGCTACACCTTC
.	TRBJ2-6	few	TRBV10-3	CAISAYGEDESGANVLTF	TGTGCCATCAGTGCTTATGGGGAGGACGAGTCCGGGGCCAACGTCCTGACTTTC
.	TRBJ1-1	.	TRBV11-3	CASSLSPTLTASTEAFF	TGTGCCAGCAGCTTAAGCCCGACATTGACCGCGAGCACTGAAGCTTTCTTT
.	TRBJ2-1	.	TRBV10-2	CASIGRDRIGNEQFF	TGCGCCAGCATCGGAAGGGACCGCATAGGGAATGAGCAGTTCTTC
.	TRBJ2-3	.	TRBV5-4	CASSLLGNTDTQYF	TGTGCCAGCAGCTTGCTCGGGAACACAGATACGCAGTATTTT
.	TRBJ2-6	.	TRBV15	CATSRVTGSGANVLTF	TGTGCCACCAGCAGAGTGACAGGATCTGGGGCCAACGTCCTGACTTTC
.	TRBJ2-7	.	TRBV27	CASSLVAAREQYF	TGTGCCAGCAGTTTAGTGGCCGCGCGCGAGCAGTACTTC
.	TRBJ2-1	few	TRBV27	CATSTGNEQFF	TGTGCCACCTCGACGGGCAATGAGCAGTTCTTC
.	TRBJ2-2	.	TRBV12-3/TRBV12-4	CASSESGTGELFF	TGTGCCAGCAGTGAGTCGGGAACCGGGGAGCTGTTTTTT
TRBD2	TRBJ2-1	.	TRBV11-3	CASIPGGANEQFF	TGTGCCAGCATCCCGGGGGGGGCCAATGAGCAGTTCTTC
.	TRBJ1-5	.	TRBV30	CAWSVTLTGNQPQHF	TGTGCCTGGAGTGTAACTTTGACAGGCAATCAGCCCCAGCATTTT
.	TRBJ2-7	few	TRBV19	CASSSRDGYEQYF	TGTGCCAGTAGTAGCCGGGACGGCTACGAGCAGTACTTC
.	TRBJ2-5	few	TRBV11-3	CASSLDLNIEETQYF	TGTGCCAGCAGCTTAGATCTAAATATCGAAGAGACCCAGTACTTC
TRBD2	TRBJ2-1	.	TRBV19	CASSRLAGYNEQFF	TGTGCCAGTAGTAGACTAGCGGGATACAATGAGCAGTTCTTC